The 15 T cell receptor beta chains in this list originate from one sample, sequenced in a study of control samples from healthy donors and cancer patients. The repertoire was sequenced with immunoSEQ multiplex PCR; TCRdb's copy has only in-frame clones and lacks some. In the table there are about 120,000 clones, roughly 91% of which are singletons. Input material: blood. The receptors originated from a middle-aged man in good health.

The chain joins TRBV19 to TRBJ1-1; no definite D call. This CDR3 comprises 15 residues. Germline V CDR1 and CDR2: LNHDA, SQIVND (reference sequence). V was pared by 6 bases and J by 0 bases, with 14 bases between. The CDR3 loop is CASRGGVIMNTEAFF. CDR3 DNA sequence: TGTGCCAGTAGAGGTGGGGTTATCATGAACACTGAAGCTTTCTTT.

This sequence joins TRBV2 and TRBJ2-3; 13 bases align to TRBD2. This CDR3 region has 14 residues. V lost 6 bases to trimming and J lost 6 bases; unmatched junction nucleotides: 3. Per germline, CDR1 SNHLY and CDR2 FYNNEI. The CDR3 sequence: CASRLAGGPDTQYF. For the CDR3, the DNA is TGTGCCAGCAGACTAGCGGGGGGGCCGGATACGCAGTATTTT. Full variable domain (outside the CDR3, taken from reference TRBV2 and TRBJ2-3): EPEVTQTPSHQVTQMGQEVILRCVPISNHLYFYWYRQILGQKVEFLVSFYNNEISEKSEIFDDQFSVERPDGSNFTLKIRSTKLEDSAMYFCASRLAGGPDTQYFGPGTRLTVL.

The genes are TRBV7-8 and TRBJ2-5; 12 nucleotides match TRBD1. Germline V gives CDR1 SGHVS, CDR2 FQNEAQ. J gave up 2 bases and V 5 bases, and 6 bases lay outside the gene matches. The CDR3 runs to 16 residues. CDR3 in DNA: TGTGCCAGCAGCCTCCGGGACAGGGGGCTTCAAGAGACCCAGTACTTC. Translating it yields CASSLRDRGLQETQYF.

CDR3 DNA: TGTGCCTGGAGTGTCATTGTAAGTGCCGCTAATTCACCCCTCCACTTT. Translation: CAWSVIVSAANSPLHF. J is TRBJ1-6 and V is TRBV30, with D hard to call. V shed 0 bases and J shed 6 bases, with 15 bases lying between them. Per the germline V gene, CDR1 is GTSNPN and CDR2 is SVGIG (reference sequence). This CDR3 comprises 16 residues.

This sequence joins TRBV5-4 and TRBJ2-4, with a weak D call TRBD1 (6 bases). Germline V gives CDR1 SGHNT, CDR2 YYREEE (reference sequence). This CDR3 is built from 13 residues. The ends were cut back, 1 base at V and 9 bases at J, with 11 bases in the middle. The CDR3: CASSLQGMGIQYF. CDR3 coding DNA: TGTGCCAGCAGCTTGCAGGGGATGGGCATTCAGTACTTC.

The V and J genes are TRBV12-3 or TRBV12-4 and TRBJ1-3; the D is unclear. This CDR3 contains 13 residues. V lost 7 bases and J 3 bases, leaving 10 bases between the germline ends. CDR3 amino acids: CASTQDGGNTIYF. CDR3 DNA sequence: TGTGCCAGCACCCAAGACGGTGGAAACACCATATATTTT.

The chain carries TRBV5-4 and TRBJ1-1, with D tentatively TRBD1 (5 bases). The germline V and J ends were trimmed by 0 bases and 9 bases, with 9 bases remaining between them. The CDR3 sequence is 12 residues long. Germline V lookup: CDR1 SGHNT, CDR2 YYREEE (reference sequence). CDR3 nucleotide sequence: TGTGCCAGCAGCTTGGACAGGCTCCAAGCTTTCTTT. Translating gives CASSLDRLQAFF.

This clone has only one observation. The rearrangement uses TRBV10-2 and TRBJ2-7; weak D call: TRBD1 (6 bases). V gave up 3 bases and J gave up 3 bases, with 6 bases separating them. Germline CDR1 and CDR2: WSHSY and SAAADI. This CDR3 contains 12 residues. The CDR3 protein is CASSEQGYEQYF. CDR3 bases: TGCGCCAGCAGTGAACAGGGCTACGAGCAGTACTTC.

V gene TRBV5-6 combines with J gene TRBJ2-7, with D unclear. Germline V gives CDR1 SGHDT, CDR2 YYEEEE. The CDR3 is 16 amino acids. V lost 3 bases and J 0 bases, leaving 16 bases between the germline ends. The CDR3 sequence: CASSSGPGQSSYEQYF. The CDR3 region has the DNA TGTGCCAGCAGCTCCGGTCCGGGCCAAAGCTCCTACGAGCAGTACTTC. Drawing the rest from reference TRBV5-6 and TRBJ2-7, the complete variable domain is DAGVTQSPTHLIKTRGQQVTLRCSPKSGHDTVSWYQQALGQGPQFIFQYYEEEERQRGNFPDRFSGHQFPNYSSELNVNALLLGDSALYLCASSSGPGQSSYEQYFGPGTRLTVT.

The chain employs TRBV27 and TRBJ2-3, with 7 bases identical to TRBD1. The CDR3 contains 14 residues. The trim removed 2 bases at V and 13 bases at J, leaving 12 bases unmatched. CDR1 MNHEY and CDR2 SMNVEV come from the germline V gene (reference sequence). The CDR3: CASSLSRDSAPKYF. The DNA for the CDR3 is TGTGCCAGCAGTTTAAGCCGGGACAGTGCCCCGAAGTATTTT.

The CDR3 region is CASSGIPTGPLSYEQYF. The CDR3 DNA reads as TGTGCCAGCAGTGGAATCCCGACAGGGCCTTTATCCTACGAGCAGTACTTC. This chain uses TRBV2 with TRBJ2-7; 7 bases agree with TRBD1. V shed 4 bases, J shed 1 base, and the junction held 13 bases outside the gene matches. CDR3 length: 17 residues. Germline V lookup: CDR1 SNHLY, CDR2 FYNNEI.

The chain uses TRBV5-1 and TRBJ2-1; D is unclear. The CDR3 has 13 amino acids. Germline CDR1 and CDR2: SGHRS and YFSETQ. Trimming left V 0 bases short and J 3 bases short, with 4 bases between. The CDR3 protein is CASSLDGYNEQFF. DNA for the CDR3: TGCGCCAGCAGCTTGGACGGCTACAATGAGCAGTTCTTC.

This sequence joins TRBV12-3 or TRBV12-4 and TRBJ2-1, with TRBD2 matching over 10 bases. The V gene end was trimmed by 6 bases and the J gene end by 9 bases; junction bases not matched to a gene: 5. This CDR3 has 13 residues. CDR3 bases: TGTGCCAGCAGAACTAGCGGGGTCTTTGAGCAGTTCTTC. Protein: CASRTSGVFEQFF.

V usage is TRBV11-2 and J usage is TRBJ1-4; no clear D. The V gene's germline CDR1 is SGHAT and CDR2 FQNNGV. This CDR3 comprises 14 residues. The ends were cut back, 3 bases at V and 4 bases at J, with 9 bases in the middle. CDR3 region: CASSLGKNNEKLFF. DNA for the CDR3: TGTGCCAGCAGCTTGGGGAAGAATAATGAAAAACTGTTTTTT.

This chain joins TRBV11-3 and TRBJ2-1, with D uncertain. V was clipped by 5 bases and J by 0 bases, with 14 bases between them. This CDR3 has 16 residues. Germline CDR1 SGHNT, CDR2 YENEEA. CDR3 nucleotide sequence: TGTGCCAGCAGCCGATCGAGCCTTAGCTCCTACAATGAGCAGTTCTTC. Its translation: CASSRSSLSSYNEQFF.